This entry concerns a single TCR beta chain. Antigen specificity is unknown. This sample was included in a study of shared clonotypes between healthy human individuals. Only Caucasian adults living in Nashville, Tennessee made up the donor group. Method: immunoSEQ multiplex PCR; TCRdb's copy keeps in-frame clones and lacks some. This sample has around 940,000 clones; approximately 80% occur once, and the top ten carry nearly 1.5%. Study-wide findings and caveats: Lower generation probabilities were found for non-shared clonotypes than for those shared by all four donors.

Germline-derived CDR1 and CDR2 are SGHTA and FQGNSA. This CDR3 has 16 amino acids. V lost 3 bases and J lost 3; bases outside the gene matches: 4. Sequenced sample: memory CD4+ T cells sorted from blood. The subset here: CD45RA-negative fraction. The origin of this receptor is a man younger than 30 in good health. The V gene is TRBV7-2, the J gene TRBJ2-2; 10 bases are shared with TRBD2. This CDR3 is CASSFTSGTYTGELFF. In DNA form, the CDR3 reads TGTGCCAGCAGCTTCACTAGCGGGACCTACACCGGGGAGCTGTTTTTT.